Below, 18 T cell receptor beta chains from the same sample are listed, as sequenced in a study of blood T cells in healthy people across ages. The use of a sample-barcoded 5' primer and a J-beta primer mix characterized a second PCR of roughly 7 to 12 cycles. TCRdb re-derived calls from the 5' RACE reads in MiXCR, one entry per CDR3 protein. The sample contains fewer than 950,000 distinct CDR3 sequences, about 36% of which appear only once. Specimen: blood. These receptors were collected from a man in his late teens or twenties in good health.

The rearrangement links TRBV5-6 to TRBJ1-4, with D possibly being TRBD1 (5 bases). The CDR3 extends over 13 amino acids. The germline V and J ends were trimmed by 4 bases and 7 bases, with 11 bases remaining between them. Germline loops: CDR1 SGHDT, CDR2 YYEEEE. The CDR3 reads CASSPGQAEKLFF. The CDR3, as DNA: TGTGCCAGCAGCCCCGGACAAGCTGAAAAACTGTTTTTT.

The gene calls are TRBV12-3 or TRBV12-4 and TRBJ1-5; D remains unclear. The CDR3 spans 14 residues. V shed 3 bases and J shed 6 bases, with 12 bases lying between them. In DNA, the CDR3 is TGTGCCAGCAGTTTCTCCGGACGGCTTCAGCCCCAGCATTTT. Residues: CASSFSGRLQPQHF.

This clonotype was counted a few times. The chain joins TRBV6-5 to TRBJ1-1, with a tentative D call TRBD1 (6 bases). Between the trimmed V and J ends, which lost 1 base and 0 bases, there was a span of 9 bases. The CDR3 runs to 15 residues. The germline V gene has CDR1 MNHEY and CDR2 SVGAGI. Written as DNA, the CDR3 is TGTGCCAGCAGTTACTTGGGACAAATGAACACTGAAGCTTTCTTT. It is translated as CASSYLGQMNTEAFF.

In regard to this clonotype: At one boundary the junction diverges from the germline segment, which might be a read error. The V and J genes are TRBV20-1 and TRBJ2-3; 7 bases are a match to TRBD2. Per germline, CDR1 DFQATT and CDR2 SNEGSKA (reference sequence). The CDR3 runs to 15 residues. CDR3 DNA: TGCAGTGCTAGAGGTGAACAGCGGGGAACAGATGCGCAGTATTTT. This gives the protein CSARGEQRGTDAQYF.

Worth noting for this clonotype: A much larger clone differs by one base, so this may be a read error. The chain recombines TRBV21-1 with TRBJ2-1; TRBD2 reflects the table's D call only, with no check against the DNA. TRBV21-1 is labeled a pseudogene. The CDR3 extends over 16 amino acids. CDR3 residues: CASSYSGEIFGETQFF. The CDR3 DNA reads TGTGCCAGCAGCTACTCGGGGGAGATCTTCGGGGAGACCCAGTTCTTC.

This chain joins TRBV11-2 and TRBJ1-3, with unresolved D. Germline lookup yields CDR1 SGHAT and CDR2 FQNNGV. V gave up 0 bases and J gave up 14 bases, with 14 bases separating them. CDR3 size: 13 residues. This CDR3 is CASSLDNGRPVYF. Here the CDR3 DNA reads TGTGCCAGCAGCTTAGATAACGGGCGTCCCGTATATTTT.

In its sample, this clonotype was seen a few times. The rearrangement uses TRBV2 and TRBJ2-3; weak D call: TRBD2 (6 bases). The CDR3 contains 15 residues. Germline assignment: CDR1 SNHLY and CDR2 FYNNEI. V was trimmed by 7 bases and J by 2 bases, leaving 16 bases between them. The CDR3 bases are TGTGCCAGCATGGAGGGTGGGGATTCCACAGATACGCAGTATTTT. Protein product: CASMEGGDSTDTQYF. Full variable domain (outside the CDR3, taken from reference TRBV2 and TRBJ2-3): EPEVTQTPSHQVTQMGQEVILRCVPISNHLYFYWYRQILGQKVEFLVSFYNNEISEKSEIFDDQFSVERPDGSNFTLKIRSTKLEDSAMYFCASMEGGDSTDTQYFGPGTRLTVL.

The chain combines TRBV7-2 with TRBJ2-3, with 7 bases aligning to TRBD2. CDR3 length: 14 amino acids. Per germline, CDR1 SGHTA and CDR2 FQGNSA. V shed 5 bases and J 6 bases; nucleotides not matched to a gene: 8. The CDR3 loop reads CASSGRDGGDTQYF. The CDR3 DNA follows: TGTGCCAGCAGCGGACGGGACGGGGGGGATACGCAGTATTTT.

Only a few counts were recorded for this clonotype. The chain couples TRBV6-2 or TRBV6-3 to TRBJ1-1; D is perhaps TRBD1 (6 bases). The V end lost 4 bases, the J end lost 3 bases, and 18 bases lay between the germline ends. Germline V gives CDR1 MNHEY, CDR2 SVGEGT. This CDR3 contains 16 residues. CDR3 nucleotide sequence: TGTGCCAGCAGTTGGGATCGGACGGGGGCGTACACTGAAGCTTTCTTT. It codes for CASSWDRTGAYTEAFF.

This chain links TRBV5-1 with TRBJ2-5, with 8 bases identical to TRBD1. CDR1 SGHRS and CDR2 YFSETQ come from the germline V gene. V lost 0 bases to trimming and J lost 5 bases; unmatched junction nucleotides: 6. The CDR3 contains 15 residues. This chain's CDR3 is CASSLGQGSLETQYF. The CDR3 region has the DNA TGCGCCAGCAGCTTGGGACAGGGGAGCCTGGAGACCCAGTACTTC.

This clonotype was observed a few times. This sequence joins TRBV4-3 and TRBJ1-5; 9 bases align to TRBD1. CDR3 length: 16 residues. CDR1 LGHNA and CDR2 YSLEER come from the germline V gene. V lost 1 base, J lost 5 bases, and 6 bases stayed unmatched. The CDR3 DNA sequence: TGCGCCAGCAGCCAAGGTATGAGGACAGGGGATCAGCCCCAGCATTTT. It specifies CASSQGMRTGDQPQHF.

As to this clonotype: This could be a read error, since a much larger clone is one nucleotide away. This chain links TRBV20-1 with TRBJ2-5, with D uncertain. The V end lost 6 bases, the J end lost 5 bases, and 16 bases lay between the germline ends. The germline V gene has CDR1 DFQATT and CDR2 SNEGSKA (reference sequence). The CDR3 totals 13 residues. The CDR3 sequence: CSATKAIRETQYF. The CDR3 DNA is TGCAGTGCCACAAAGGCTATCCGGGAGACCCAGTACTTC.

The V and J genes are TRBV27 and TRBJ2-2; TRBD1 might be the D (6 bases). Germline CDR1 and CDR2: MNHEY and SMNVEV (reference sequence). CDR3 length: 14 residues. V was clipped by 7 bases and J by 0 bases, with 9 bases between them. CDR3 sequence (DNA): TGTGCCAGCACCCGGACAGCGAACACCGGGGAGCTGTTTTTT. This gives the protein CASTRTANTGELFF.

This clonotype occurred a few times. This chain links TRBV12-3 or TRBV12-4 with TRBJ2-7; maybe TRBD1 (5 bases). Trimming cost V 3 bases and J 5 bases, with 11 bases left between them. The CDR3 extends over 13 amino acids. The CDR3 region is CASSLKGFDEQYF. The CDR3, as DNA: TGTGCCAGCAGTTTGAAGGGGTTCGACGAGCAGTACTTC.

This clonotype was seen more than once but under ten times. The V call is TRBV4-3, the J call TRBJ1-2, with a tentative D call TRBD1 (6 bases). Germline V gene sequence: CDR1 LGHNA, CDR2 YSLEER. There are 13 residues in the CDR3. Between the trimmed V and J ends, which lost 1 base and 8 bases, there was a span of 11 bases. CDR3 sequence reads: CASSQAADRGYTF. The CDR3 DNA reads TGCGCCAGCAGCCAAGCCGCGGACAGAGGCTACACCTTC.

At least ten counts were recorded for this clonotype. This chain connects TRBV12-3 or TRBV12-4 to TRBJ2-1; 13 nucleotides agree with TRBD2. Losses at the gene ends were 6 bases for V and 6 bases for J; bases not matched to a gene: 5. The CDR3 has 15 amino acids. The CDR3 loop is CASSKLAGGLNEQFF. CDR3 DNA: TGTGCCAGCAGCAAACTAGCGGGGGGGCTCAATGAGCAGTTCTTC.

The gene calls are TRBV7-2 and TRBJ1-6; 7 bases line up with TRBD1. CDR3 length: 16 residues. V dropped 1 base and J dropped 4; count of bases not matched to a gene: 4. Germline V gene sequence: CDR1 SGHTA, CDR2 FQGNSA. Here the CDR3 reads CASSLVSGGYNSPLHF. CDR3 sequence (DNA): TGTGCCAGCAGCTTAGTTTCAGGGGGTTATAATTCACCCCTCCACTTT.

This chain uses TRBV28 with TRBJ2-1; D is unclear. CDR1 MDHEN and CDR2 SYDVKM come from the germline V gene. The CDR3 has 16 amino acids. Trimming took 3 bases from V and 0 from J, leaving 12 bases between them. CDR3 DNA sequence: TGTGCCAGCAGTTTTCGTGGTATGAGCTCCTACAATGAGCAGTTCTTC. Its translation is CASSFRGMSSYNEQFF.